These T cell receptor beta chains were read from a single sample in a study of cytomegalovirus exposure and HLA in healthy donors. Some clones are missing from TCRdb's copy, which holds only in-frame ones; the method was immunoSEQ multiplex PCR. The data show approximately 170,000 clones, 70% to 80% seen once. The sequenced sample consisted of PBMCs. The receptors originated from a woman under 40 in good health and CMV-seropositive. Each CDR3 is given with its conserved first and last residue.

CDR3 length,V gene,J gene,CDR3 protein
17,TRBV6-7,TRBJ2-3,CASSYLAGVVMSDTQYF
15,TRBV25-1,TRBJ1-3,CASSGTGGFGNTIYF
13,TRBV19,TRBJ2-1,CASMKSSYNEQFF
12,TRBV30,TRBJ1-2,CAWSPGQYGYTF
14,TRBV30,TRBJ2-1,CAWTGGSSHNEQFF
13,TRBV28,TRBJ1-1,CASSLYGNTEAFF
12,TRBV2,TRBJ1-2,CATTKAGDGYTF
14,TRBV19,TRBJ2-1,CASTANRGGNEQFF
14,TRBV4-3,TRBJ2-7,CASSQDRHGYEQYF
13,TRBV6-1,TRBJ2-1,CASSEALAGGQFF
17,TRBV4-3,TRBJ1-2,CASSPASAGSLNYGYTF
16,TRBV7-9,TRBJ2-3,CASSPRQGWEGDTQYF
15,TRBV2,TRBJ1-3,CASSDPGGSQNTIYF
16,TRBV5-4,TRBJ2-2,CASSFEAAKNTGELFF
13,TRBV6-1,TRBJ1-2,CASREGPSNGYTF
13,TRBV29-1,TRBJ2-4,CSAGTLAKNIQYF
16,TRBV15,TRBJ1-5,CATSRESSYSNQPQHF
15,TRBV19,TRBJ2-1,CASSIGLAGGNEQFF
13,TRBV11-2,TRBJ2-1,CASSRTSREIQFF
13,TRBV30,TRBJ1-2,CAWAGTGNNGYTF
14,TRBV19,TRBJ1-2,CASSIDGGEDGYTF
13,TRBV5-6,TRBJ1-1,CASSLAGLSEAFF